A selection of T cell receptor beta chains follows, all from one sample in a study of response to subunit inactivated influenza vaccine. TCRdb independently ran MiXCR on the RT-PCR reads; one entry per CDR3 protein. The data contain some 540,000 distinct CDR3 sequences, around 25% of them singletons. The same sample was also used in a study of T cells expressing NK-cell markers.

Sequencing used CD4+ T cells sorted from PBMCs, obtained less than 13 days after vaccination. The receptors here all came from a man in his forties or fifties who received an inactivated influenza vaccine. Each CDR3 is given without its conserved first and last residue. Fields, in order: D gene, J gene, V gene, CDR3 protein. The D gene is left open where the match is weak.

NA,TRBJ1-2,TRBV6-2/TRBV6-3,ASSYRWGMHPSPGGYT
NA,TRBJ2-5,TRBV7-3,ASSLGPAETQY
NA,TRBJ2-3,TRBV15,ATSRESVGSPNTQY
NA,TRBJ2-1,TRBV27,ASSLSRGAWEQF
NA,TRBJ2-5,TRBV10-3,ASQNGETQY
TRBD2,TRBJ2-3,TRBV10-2,ASSDRGGLTDTQY
TRBD1,TRBJ1-6,TRBV4-1,ASSPLPGQANSPLH
TRBD2,TRBJ2-7,TRBV29-1,SAGGSHSYEQY
NA,TRBJ1-2,TRBV24-1,ATSDRTNKAGYT
NA,TRBJ2-7,TRBV15,ATSRDLGVYEQY
NA,TRBJ2-4,TRBV18,ASCCTSLLQGAKNIQY
NA,TRBJ1-3,TRBV7-9,ASRGNREILDTIY
NA,TRBJ1-5,TRBV5-5,ASSLGGREPQH
TRBD1,TRBJ2-7,TRBV5-6,ASSTWDREDEQY
NA,TRBJ2-5,TRBV29-1,SVRRETQY
TRBD2,TRBJ2-3,TRBV3-1,ASSQGLAGTDTQY
TRBD1,TRBJ1-1,TRBV15,ATSREDRANTEAF
NA,TRBJ1-1,TRBV12-3/TRBV12-4,ASRPRFGAEAF
TRBD2,TRBJ2-1,TRBV7-2,ARSSQVGGGPNEQF
NA,TRBJ2-1,TRBV20-1,SARGGSYNEQF
NA,TRBJ2-3,TRBV5-1,ASSLEPGGADTQY
TRBD1,TRBJ1-1,TRBV5-4,ASSLTGTVNTEAF
NA,TRBJ2-2,TRBV12-3/TRBV12-4,ASSPRSLGELF
TRBD2,TRBJ2-1,TRBV4-1,ASSLLAGPNEQF
NA,TRBJ2-7,TRBV10-3,AISDIFRDAGFYEQY
NA,TRBJ2-7,TRBV7-9,ASTVSGLGQGHEQY
TRBD1,TRBJ2-2,TRBV20-1,SARVRQGRSLTGELF
NA,TRBJ1-1,TRBV20-1,SARVGHMNTEAL
NA,TRBJ2-7,TRBV5-1,ASSLDFGTLYEQY
TRBD2,TRBJ2-1,TRBV11-2,ASSLAWTSGTSEQF
NA,TRBJ2-1,TRBV5-1,ASSSQGEQF
TRBD1,TRBJ1-6,TRBV20-1,SARDRGSYNSPLH